The present T cell receptor beta chain was sequenced within a study of shared clonotypes between healthy human individuals. The CDR3 totals 14 residues. Trimming cost V 3 bases and J 4 bases; bases outside gene matches: 3. Germline values: CDR1 SGHDN, CDR2 FVKESK. Only Caucasian adults living in Nashville, Tennessee made up the donor group. TCRdb keeps only in-frame clones here, not all; method: immunoSEQ multiplex PCR. Among 1,100,000 or so clones listed, about 84% were seen once. The sample consisted of memory CD4+ T cells from PBMCs. Subset defined: CD45RA-negative fraction. This receptor was taken from a man aged 18 to 29 in good health. Some clones in this sample may be carry-over from other donors' samples. The chain employs TRBV14 and TRBJ1-1; the match to TRBD1 covers 9 bases. The CDR3 region is CASSQETGGTEAFF. The CDR3 DNA sequence: TGTGCCAGCAGCCAGGAGACAGGGGGCACTGAAGCTTTCTTT.